The 16 T cell receptor beta chains reported below all come from one sample, sequenced in a study of metastatic and nonmetastatic thyroid tumors. Using MiXCR, TCRdb reanalyzed the PCR reads. The sample has about 13,000 clones, under 30% seen once. None of the patients had undergone any treatment ahead of thyroid surgery. Sample: blood. Source of these receptors: a male donor with papillary thyroid cancer or a benign thyroid nodule (not recorded which). Some clones in this sample may be carry-over from other donors' samples.

The table lists this clone with many counts. The gene calls are TRBV7-9 and TRBJ1-4, with D possibly being TRBD1 (5 bases). The ends were cut back, 5 bases at V and 3 bases at J, with 10 bases in the middle. The CDR3 length is 14 residues. CDR1 SEHNR and CDR2 FQNEAQ come from the germline V gene (reference sequence). The CDR3 DNA reads as TGTGCCAGCAGCACCGGAGGGGCTAATGAAAAACTGTTTTTT. It yields the protein CASSTGGANEKLFF.

This clone has a count of ten or more. V and J are TRBV6-4 and TRBJ2-1; TRBD2 aligns across 11 bases. The CDR3 consists of 15 residues. Germline V lookup: CDR1 MRHNA, CDR2 SNTAGT. After removal of 5 bases from V and 7 bases from J, the junction contained 7 bases not matched to a gene. In DNA form, the CDR3 reads TGTGCCAGCAGTACACTAGCGGGAGAAGGGAATGAGCAGTTCTTC. Residues: CASSTLAGEGNEQFF.

Sample share makes this clone medium-sized. The genes are TRBV28 and TRBJ2-7, with D possibly being TRBD1 (6 bases). The CDR3 sequence is 15 residues long. CDR1 is MDHEN, CDR2 SYDVKM, per germline. Trimming stripped 5 bases from V and 2 bases from J, with 16 bases between. CDR3: CASSRSGVRAYEQYF. The CDR3 DNA follows: TGTGCCAGCAGTCGATCAGGGGTTAGGGCCTACGAGCAGTACTTC.

The V and J genes are TRBV27 and TRBJ2-7; 8 nucleotides match TRBD1. There are 13 residues in the CDR3. Germline CDR1 MNHEY, CDR2 SMNVEV (reference sequence). V dropped 6 bases and J dropped 1; count of bases not matched to a gene: 2. CDR3 in amino acids: CASRRTGSYEQYF. The CDR3 DNA is TGTGCCAGCAGGCGGACAGGGTCCTACGAGCAGTACTTC.

The rearrangement joins TRBV6-1 to TRBJ1-6, with 7 bases fitting TRBD1. Trimming cost V 6 bases and J 9 bases; bases outside gene matches: 8. In germline, CDR1 is MNHNS, CDR2 SASEGT. The CDR3 has 14 residues. DNA for the CDR3: TGTGCCAGCAGCATCCAACAGGGGAGTTCACCCCTCCACTTT. It yields the protein CASSIQQGSSPLHF.

The table lists this clone with many counts. This sequence joins TRBV15 and TRBJ2-1; 13 bases agree with TRBD2. The germline V gene has CDR1 LNHNV and CDR2 YYDKDF (reference sequence). J was trimmed by 9 bases and V by 3 bases; bases with no gene match: 14. This CDR3 comprises 18 residues. The CDR3 nucleotides are TGTGCCACCAGCAGCCTCGGACTAGCGGGAGAAGTCCAGGGTGAGCAGTTCTTC. Protein product: CATSSLGLAGEVQGEQFF.

This clone was recorded once. CDR3 region: CSARKQAGYYNEQFF. For the CDR3, the DNA is TGCAGTGCCCGTAAGCAAGCGGGATACTACAATGAGCAGTTCTTC. The rearrangement links TRBV20-1 to TRBJ2-1, with TRBD2 matching 7 bases. CDR1 is DFQATT, CDR2 SNEGSKA, per germline (reference sequence). The J segment lost 3 bases and the V segment lost 6 bases, leaving 11 bases of the junction unmatched. This CDR3 comprises 15 residues.

At least ten counts were recorded for this clone. This rearrangement joins TRBV4-3 to TRBJ2-1; 7 positions match TRBD2. CDR1 is LGHNA and CDR2 is YSLEER in the germline V gene. The CDR3 has 15 residues. With 1 base clipped from V and 4 bases from J, the junction kept 4 bases outside the gene matches. DNA of the CDR3: TGCGCCAGCAGCCAAGGACTAGCATCTTACAATGAGCAGTTCTTC. This encodes CASSQGLASYNEQFF.

This clone was observed many times. This chain uses TRBV6-2 or TRBV6-3 with TRBJ2-6; no clear D. CDR3 size: 14 residues. The V gene lost 2 bases and the J gene lost 0 bases, with 2 bases spanning the gap. CDR1 and CDR2 (germline): MNHEY, SVGEGT. The CDR3 nucleotides read TGTGCCAGCAGTTACAGCTCTGGGGCCAACGTCCTGACTTTC. Its protein is CASSYSSGANVLTF.

This clone was counted only a few times. This chain joins TRBV10-3 and TRBJ2-1; D is tentatively TRBD1 or TRBD2 (5 bases each). Trimming left V 6 bases short and J 8 bases short, with 11 bases between. The CDR3 runs to 12 residues. Germline lookup yields CDR1 ENHRY and CDR2 SYGVKD. The CDR3 protein is CAIRGVGDEQFF. The CDR3 DNA is TGTGCCATCAGGGGAGTGGGGGATGAGCAGTTCTTC.

Points on this clone: Other nucleotide sequences in the sample specify the same CDR3. This chain links TRBV6-1 with TRBJ2-5, with D uncertain. There are 13 residues in the CDR3. V gave up 1 base and J gave up 3 bases, with 6 bases separating them. CDR1 and CDR2 (germline): MNHNS, SASEGT. DNA of the CDR3: TGTGCCAGCAGTGAAGGCCCCAAAGAGACCCAGTACTTC. Its protein is CASSEGPKETQYF.

This clone was seen ten or more times. The gene calls are TRBV12-5 and TRBJ2-6, with a possible D match to TRBD1 (5 bases). There are 16 residues in the CDR3. Trimming cost V 0 bases and J 4 bases, with 10 bases left between them. Germline V gene sequence: CDR1 LGHNT, CDR2 FRNRAP. This CDR3 is CASGLVLRQGANVLTF. The CDR3 region has the DNA TGTGCTAGTGGTTTGGTACTCCGACAGGGGGCCAACGTCCTGACTTTC.

A few counts support this clone. This sequence joins TRBV27 and TRBJ1-2; tentative D call: TRBD1 (5 bases). Germline V gene sequence: CDR1 MNHEY, CDR2 SMNVEV (reference sequence). This CDR3 has 15 amino acids. V was pared by 4 bases and J by 0 bases, with 12 bases between. CDR3 in amino acids: CASSSRGLANYGYTF. CDR3 nucleotide sequence: TGTGCCAGCAGTTCAAGGGGCCTGGCTAACTATGGCTACACCTTC.

This clone has a handful of counts. The chain has TRBV6-2 or TRBV6-3 and TRBJ2-1, with 15 bases fitting TRBD2. The J segment lost 10 bases and the V segment lost 2 bases, leaving 12 bases of the junction unmatched. The CDR3 length is 18 residues. Germline V gene sequence: CDR1 MNHEY, CDR2 SVGEGT. Here the CDR3 reads CASSYGGTSGRNRWEQFF. Written as DNA, the CDR3 is TGTGCCAGCAGTTACGGTGGGACTAGCGGGAGGAACCGGTGGGAGCAGTTCTTC.

This chain links TRBV30 with TRBJ1-1, with D uncertain. Trimming took 3 bases from V and 1 from J, leaving 12 bases between them. Looked up from germline, CDR1 is GTSNPN and CDR2 is SVGIG (reference sequence). The CDR3 is 14 amino acids. The CDR3 DNA sequence: TGTGCCTGGAGGGGCCGCCGGGGGAACACTGAAGCTTTCTTT. Its protein is CAWRGRRGNTEAFF. Combining the CDR3 with reference TRBV30 and TRBJ1-1 gives the whole variable domain SQTIHQWPATLVQPVGSPLSLECTVEGTSNPNLYWYRQAAGRGLQLLFYSVGIGQISSEVPQNLSASRPQDRQFILSSKKLLLSDSGFYLCAWRGRRGNTEAFFGQGTRLTVV.

This clone was observed many times. The rearrangement joins TRBV11-2 to TRBJ1-1, with D perhaps matching TRBD1 (5 bases). This CDR3 spans 14 amino acids. V shed 7 bases and J shed 1 base, with 13 bases lying between them. The germline V gene has CDR1 SGHAT and CDR2 FQNNGV. The CDR3: CASTLDTGNTEAFF. The DNA of the CDR3 is TGTGCCAGCACATTGGACACAGGGAACACTGAAGCTTTCTTT.